One sample yielded the 13 T cell receptor beta chains listed below, sequenced in a study of blood T cells in healthy people across ages. A second PCR, run for about 6 to 11 cycles, used a sample-barcoded 5' primer plus a J-beta primer mix. TCRdb called the 5' RACE reads again in MiXCR, with one record for every CDR3 protein. The sample carries about 780,000 distinct CDR3 sequences, around 68% recorded once. Sequencing used blood. Receptor source: a man younger than 45 in good health.

The chain is built from TRBV3-1 and TRBJ2-2, with 10 bases lining up with TRBD1. Germline-derived CDR1 and CDR2 are LGHDT and YNNKEL (reference sequence). CDR3 length: 14 amino acids. The junction had 1 base not matched to a gene; V was cut back by 4 bases and J by 5 bases. CDR3 DNA sequence: TGTGCCAGCAGCCGGGGACAGGGGACCGGGGAGCTGTTTTTT. Its translation: CASSRGQGTGELFF. Full variable domain (rest looked up from reference TRBV3-1 and TRBJ2-2): DTAVSQTPKYLVTQMGNDKSIKCEQNLGHDTMYWYKQDSKKFLKIMFSYNNKELIINETVPNRFSPKSPDKAHLNLHINSLELGDSAVYFCASSRGQGTGELFFGEGSRLTVL.

The gene calls are TRBV11-1 and TRBJ2-5; TRBD2 agrees at 11 bases. In germline, CDR1 is SGHAT, CDR2 FQDESV (reference sequence). With 5 bases clipped from V and 11 bases from J, the junction kept 13 bases outside the gene matches. This CDR3 comprises 15 residues. The CDR3 region has the DNA TGTGCCAGCAGCCCCCAGGGACTAGCGGACAATGAGCAGTACTTC. Translation gives CASSPQGLADNEQYF.

The sample holds a few counts of this clonotype. The J gene is TRBJ1-4, the V gene TRBV20-1, with D unclear. The ends were cut back, 4 bases at V and 6 bases at J, with 12 bases in the middle. Germline loops: CDR1 DFQATT, CDR2 SNEGSKA (reference sequence). The CDR3 runs 13 residues. The CDR3 is CSATPEEDEKLFF. The CDR3 DNA sequence: TGCAGTGCTACCCCCGAGGAGGATGAAAAACTGTTTTTT.

This chain links TRBV12-3 or TRBV12-4 with TRBJ1-1, with TRBD1 matching over 8 bases. The CDR3 is 14 residues long. The J segment lost 5 bases and the V segment lost 5 bases, leaving 7 bases of the junction unmatched. CDR3 sequence (DNA): TGTGCCAGCAGTCACGATCGGACAGGGACTGAAGCTTTCTTT. Protein: CASSHDRTGTEAFF.

V gene TRBV4-1 combines with J gene TRBJ2-3, with 9 bases matching TRBD2. This CDR3 has 16 amino acids. J gave up 6 bases and V 0 bases, and 7 bases lay outside the gene matches. Germline V gene sequence: CDR1 MGHRA, CDR2 YSYEKL. CDR3: CASSQDHPSGKDTQYF. The DNA for the CDR3 is TGCGCCAGCAGCCAAGATCACCCTAGCGGGAAGGATACGCAGTATTTT.

As regards this clonotype: Since a much larger clone is just one base distant, this may be a read error. The chain employs TRBV7-9 and TRBJ2-1; 9 bases align to TRBD1. Trimming cost V 5 bases and J 4 bases; bases outside gene matches: 6. The CDR3 loop spans 15 amino acids. The V gene's germline CDR1 is SEHNR and CDR2 FQNEAQ (reference sequence). CDR3 residues: CASSIQGAGYNEQFF. CDR3 sequence (DNA): TGTGCCAGCAGCATACAGGGGGCCGGGTACAATGAGCAGTTCTTC.

The V gene is TRBV11-2, the J gene TRBJ2-1, with 10 bases that match TRBD2. The CDR3 covers 18 residues. The germline V gene has CDR1 SGHAT and CDR2 FQNNGV. The J segment lost 3 bases and the V segment lost 1 base, leaving 9 bases of the junction unmatched. The CDR3 is CASSLVVSGGRRYNEQFF. The CDR3 coding sequence is TGTGCCAGCAGCTTAGTCGTTAGCGGGGGGCGACGCTACAATGAGCAGTTCTTC.

V usage is TRBV10-3 and J usage is TRBJ2-5; a weak D match, TRBD1 (7 bases). In germline, CDR1 is ENHRY, CDR2 SYGVKD. V lost 9 bases and J 11 bases, leaving 19 bases between the germline ends. This CDR3 comprises 12 residues. The chain's CDR3 is CAIEEGAGEQYF. CDR3 DNA sequence: TGTGCCATAGAGGAGGGGGCAGGGGAGCAGTACTTC.

Points on this clonotype: This could be a read error, since a much larger clone is one nucleotide away. V gene TRBV20-1 combines with J gene TRBJ2-5; D possibly corresponds to TRBD1 (7 bases). The CDR3 has 15 residues. Trimming stripped 3 bases from V and 11 bases from J, with 25 bases between. Germline V lookup: CDR1 DFQATT, CDR2 SNEGSKA (reference sequence). The CDR3 bases are TGCAGTGCTAGTGGGGACAGTAGGGCGGGGTATGAGCAGTACTTC. Its translation is CSASGDSRAGYEQYF.

V gene TRBV15 combines with J gene TRBJ2-3, with D possibly TRBD1 on 5 matching bases. Trimming took off 5 bases at V and 3 bases at J, with 12 bases between the two ends. This CDR3 is built from 14 residues. Germline V lookup: CDR1 LNHNV, CDR2 YYDKDF (reference sequence). CDR3 loop: CATSWTIFTDTQYF. DNA for the CDR3: TGTGCCACCAGCTGGACAATTTTTACAGATACGCAGTATTTT.

This clonotype was seen ten or more times. The chain uses TRBV6-2 or TRBV6-3 and TRBJ2-3, with TRBD1 identical over 9 bases. The CDR3 extends over 17 amino acids. Germline V gives CDR1 MNHEY, CDR2 SVGEGT. Trimming at V came to 6 bases and at J to 2 bases, leaving 12 bases not matched to a gene. CDR3 amino acids: CASRGPPGQGLTDTQYF. CDR3 nucleotides: TGTGCCAGCAGAGGACCTCCGGGACAGGGACTCACAGATACGCAGTATTTT.

This rearrangement joins TRBV10-3 to TRBJ2-1; D may be TRBD2 (6 bases). The CDR3 extends over 12 amino acids. Trimming pared 6 bases from V and 7 bases from J, leaving 10 bases between. Looked up from germline, CDR1 is ENHRY and CDR2 is SYGVKD. In DNA form, the CDR3 reads TGTGCCATCAGCCGGGAGTTGAATGAGCAGTTCTTC. Protein: CAISRELNEQFF.

This clonotype was detected only a few times. V usage is TRBV29-1 and J usage is TRBJ2-7; the D is unclear. The germline gives CDR1 SQVTM, CDR2 ANQGSEA. V was trimmed by 1 base and J by 6 bases, leaving 10 bases between them. This CDR3 comprises 12 residues. The CDR3 region is CSVEASVGEQYF. In DNA form, the CDR3 reads TGCAGCGTTGAAGCGTCCGTGGGCGAGCAGTACTTC.